This T cell receptor (beta chain) came from a study of neurological immune-mediated disorders (dated by TCRdb to the late 2010s). A note on the overall study: Peripheral blood TCR-beta repertoires from patients with HTLV-I-associated myelopathy (HAM/TSP), patients with multiple sclerosis, and healthy controls were compared in the study using UMI-based sequencing. The approximately 100 TCR-beta libraries included longitudinal samples, technical triplicates and paired sorted CD4+ and CD8+ T-cell subsets alongside PBMC samples. Longitudinal HAM/TSP donors and healthy donors each had 3 time-points at intervals of about 3-45 months. The cohort comprised roughly 65 subjects: roughly 14 HAM/TSP patients, roughly 34 multiple sclerosis patients and around 20 healthy controls.

General conclusions and limits of the study: No identical CDR3 amino acid sequences were found to be shared among expanded clones across subjects, suggesting that TCR-beta repertoires were private in all groups. TCR clonal expansion was highest in HAM/TSP patients and lowest in MS patients, with MS patients falling below even healthy controls.

There are 11 amino acids in the CDR3, from cysteine to phenylalanine inclusive. Of the read, only the CDR3 DNA is kept; its 33 bases are in frame from base 1. The CDR1 and CDR2 encoded by the germline V gene are SGHRS and YFSETQ. Cut back by 0 bases and 8 bases, the V and J ends lie 3 bases apart. The time point label for this specimen denotes: longitudinal time-point 2. For unsorted PBMC libraries, 2 million PBMCs were used after storage in RNAlater at -80 degrees C until RNA extraction. Peripheral blood underwent Ficoll-Hypaque density gradient centrifugation to isolate PBMCs, which were then cryopreserved in liquid nitrogen. This clonotype has ten or more counts. Its antigen target is currently unknown. Base qualities were left out, and no much larger clone turns up one base away. To synthesize cDNA, template-switch 5'RACE was performed with a primer carrying a 10-nucleotide random unique molecular identifier so that each TCR transcript was tagged. Each sequencing run produced over 160 million TCR-beta sequences covering 15-18 subjects. Total RNA was extracted with the RNeasy kit. Using the KAPA Real-time Library Amplification kit, TCR-beta VDJ regions were amplified with primers for the TCR constant region and the 5'RACE anchor. Sample indexes and Illumina adaptors were added in a first PCR, after which library yield was increased in a second PCR. After Ampure bead purification, the TCR product of roughly 650 bp was size-selected on a 2% E-gel SizeSelection system. Before pooling, library quality was assessed on a Bioanalyzer, concentration was determined with Qubit, and library quantification was performed with the Kapa Library Quantification kit. An Illumina HiSeq 2500 was used to sequence the libraries paired-end at 2 x 150 bp. To increase sequence diversity, about 25-31% phiX was spiked into each library pool. Under the source paper's analysis protocol: Quality-filtered reads were processed with the UMI-based MiGEC pipeline, and over 85% of raw TCR sequences were removed by the MiGEC pipeline during error correction. IMGT germline references were used for alignment of VDJ genes, and clonotypes were defined by a unique CDR3 amino acid sequence together with V-J genes. Clonal expansion, Shannon diversity, and CDR3 relatedness (CalcPairwiseDistances, ClusterSamples) were evaluated with VDJtools, and phylogenetic trees were built with CLCbio workbench. Clones with at least 8 unique UMIs were defined as expanded, with this threshold being based on coefficient-of-variation modelling across technical triplicates. TCRdb reprocessed the public reads (quality trimming at Q25 with fastp, clone calling with MiXCR) and kept in-frame beta chains. Rows matching on CDR3 protein sequence are summarized as one entry with the most common DNA and genes. TCRdb, not the original authors, processed these V and J calls. Within this sample are 70,000 to 95,000 distinct CDR3 sequences, with about 12% of them counted one time only. The ten largest clonotypes hold roughly 4.8% of the sample.

Sequenced input: PBMCs. The clonotype originates from a female donor with HTLV-1-associated myelopathy (HAM/TSP). The chain links TRBV5-1 with TRBJ2-1; there is no confident call for the D gene. The nucleotides read TGCGCCAGCAGCTTGGAATATGAGCAGTTCTTC. Its coded protein is CASSLEYEQFF. Joined to the reference TRBV5-1 and TRBJ2-1 proteins, this CDR3 gives the full variable domain: KAGVTQTPRYLIKTRGQQVTLSCSPISGHRSVSWYQQTPGQGLQFLFEYFSETQRNKGNFPGRFSGRQFSNSRSEMNVSTLELGDSALYLCASSLEYEQFFGPGTRLTVL.